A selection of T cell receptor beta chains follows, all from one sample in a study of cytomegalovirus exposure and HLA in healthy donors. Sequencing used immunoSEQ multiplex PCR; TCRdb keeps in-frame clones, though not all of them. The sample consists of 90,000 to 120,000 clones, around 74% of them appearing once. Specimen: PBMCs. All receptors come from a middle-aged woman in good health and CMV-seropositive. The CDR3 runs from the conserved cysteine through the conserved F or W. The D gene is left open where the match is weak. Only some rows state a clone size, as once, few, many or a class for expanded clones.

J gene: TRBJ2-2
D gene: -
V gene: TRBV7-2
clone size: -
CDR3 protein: CASSPRAGLGTGELFF
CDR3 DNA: TGTGCCAGCAGCCCAAGGGCGGGGCTCGGGACCGGGGAGCTGTTTTTT

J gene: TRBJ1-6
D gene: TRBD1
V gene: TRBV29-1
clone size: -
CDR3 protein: CSAEGVGQYNSPLHF
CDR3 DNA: TGCAGCGCCGAAGGTGTGGGACAGTATAATTCACCCCTCCACTTT

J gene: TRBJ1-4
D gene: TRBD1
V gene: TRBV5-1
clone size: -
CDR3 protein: CASSLGGTAKGLEKLFF
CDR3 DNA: TGCGCCAGCAGCTTGGGTGGGACAGCAAAAGGTCTTGAAAAACTGTTTTTT

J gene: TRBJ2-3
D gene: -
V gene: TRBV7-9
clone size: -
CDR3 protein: CASSLTSTTDTQYF
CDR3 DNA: TGTGCCAGCAGTCTCACCTCGACTACAGATACGCAGTATTTT

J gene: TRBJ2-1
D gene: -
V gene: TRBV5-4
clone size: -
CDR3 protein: CASSSKLGGPKSDEQFF
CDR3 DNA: TGTGCCAGCAGCTCCAAACTCGGAGGTCCTAAAAGCGATGAGCAGTTCTTC

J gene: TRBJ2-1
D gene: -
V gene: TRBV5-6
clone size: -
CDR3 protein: CASSQRTSPYYNEQFF
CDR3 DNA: TGTGCCAGCAGCCAGAGAACTAGCCCCTACTACAATGAGCAGTTCTTC

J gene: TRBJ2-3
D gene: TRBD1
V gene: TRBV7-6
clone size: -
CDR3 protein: CASSLGIGDRLSTNTQYF
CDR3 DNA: TGTGCCAGCAGCTTAGGTATAGGGGACAGACTGTCCACGAATACGCAGTATTTT

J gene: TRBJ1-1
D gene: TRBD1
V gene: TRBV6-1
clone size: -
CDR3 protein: CASSLQGMGTEAFF
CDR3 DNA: TGTGCCAGCAGCCTACAGGGGATGGGGACTGAAGCTTTCTTT

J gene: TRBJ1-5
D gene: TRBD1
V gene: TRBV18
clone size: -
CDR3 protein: CASSPNRPGQGNQPQHF
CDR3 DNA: TGTGCCAGCTCACCAAATAGACCGGGACAGGGTAATCAGCCCCAGCATTTT

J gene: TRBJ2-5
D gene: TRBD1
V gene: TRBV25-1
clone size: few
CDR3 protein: CASSAGTGEETQYF
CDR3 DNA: TGTGCCAGCAGTGCCGGGACAGGGGAAGAGACCCAGTACTTC

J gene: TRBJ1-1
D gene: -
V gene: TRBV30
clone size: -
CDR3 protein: CAWSENREMNTEAFF
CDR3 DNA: TGTGCCTGGAGTGAGAACAGGGAGATGAACACTGAAGCTTTCTTT

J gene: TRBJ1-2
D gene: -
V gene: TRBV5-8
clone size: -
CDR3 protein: CASSLGGGDYGYTF
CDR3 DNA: TGTGCCAGCAGCCTCGGGGGAGGGGACTATGGCTACACCTTC

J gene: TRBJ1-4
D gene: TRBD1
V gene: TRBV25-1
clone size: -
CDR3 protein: CASSQTPGQGNEKLFF
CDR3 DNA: TGTGCCAGCAGTCAAACACCGGGACAGGGAAATGAAAAACTGTTTTTT

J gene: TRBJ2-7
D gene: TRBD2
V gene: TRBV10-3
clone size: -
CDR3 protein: CAIGTSGYEQYF
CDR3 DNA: TGTGCCATCGGGACTAGCGGGTACGAGCAGTACTTC

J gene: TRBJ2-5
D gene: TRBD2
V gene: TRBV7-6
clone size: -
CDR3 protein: CASSPTPTSGGETQYF
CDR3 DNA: TGTGCCAGCAGCCCGACCCCGACTAGCGGGGGAGAGACCCAGTACTTC

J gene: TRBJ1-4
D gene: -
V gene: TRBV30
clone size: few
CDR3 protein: CAWSEIVGANEKLFF
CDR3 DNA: TGTGCCTGGAGTGAGATTGTAGGGGCTAATGAAAAACTGTTTTTT

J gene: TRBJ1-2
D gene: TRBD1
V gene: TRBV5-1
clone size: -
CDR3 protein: CASSLGQGATYGYTF
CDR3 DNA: TGCGCCAGCAGCTTGGGGCAGGGGGCGACCTATGGCTACACCTTC

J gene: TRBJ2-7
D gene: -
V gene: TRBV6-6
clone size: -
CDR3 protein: CASSPNPYEQYF
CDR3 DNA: TGTGCCAGTAGCCCTAACCCCTACGAGCAGTACTTC

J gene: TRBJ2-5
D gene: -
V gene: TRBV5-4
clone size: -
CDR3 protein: CASSPQGFQETQYF
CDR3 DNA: TGTGCCAGCAGCCCACAGGGATTCCAAGAGACCCAGTACTTC

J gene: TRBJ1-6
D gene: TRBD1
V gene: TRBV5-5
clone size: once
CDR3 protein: CASSQRQGANSPLHF
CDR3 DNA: TGTGCCAGCAGCCAACGACAGGGGGCTAATTCACCCCTCCACTTT

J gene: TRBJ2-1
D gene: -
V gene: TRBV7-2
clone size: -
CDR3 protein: CASSLAHGSYNEQFF
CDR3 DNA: TGTGCCAGCAGCTTAGCCCACGGCTCCTACAATGAGCAGTTCTTC

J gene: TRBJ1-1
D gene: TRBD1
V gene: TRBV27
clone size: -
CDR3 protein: CASSTTGTGNTEAFF
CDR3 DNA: TGTGCCAGCAGTACAACCGGGACAGGGAACACTGAAGCTTTCTTT

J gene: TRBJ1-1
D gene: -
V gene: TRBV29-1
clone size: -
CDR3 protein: CSVEDWGGNTEAFF
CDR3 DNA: TGCAGCGTTGAAGATTGGGGGGGGAACACTGAAGCTTTCTTT

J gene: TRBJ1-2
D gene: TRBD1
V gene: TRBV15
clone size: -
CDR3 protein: CATSSDRGQGYTF
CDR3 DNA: TGTGCCACCAGCAGCGACAGGGGGCAAGGCTACACCTTC

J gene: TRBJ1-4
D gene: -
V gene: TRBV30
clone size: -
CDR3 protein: CAWSVPPGEEKLFF
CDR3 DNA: TGTGCCTGGAGTGTTCCCCCAGGGGAGGAAAAACTGTTTTTT

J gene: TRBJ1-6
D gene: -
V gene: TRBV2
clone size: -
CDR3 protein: CASQGLLGSPLHF
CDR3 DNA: TGTGCCAGCCAGGGGTTATTGGGGTCACCCCTCCACTTT

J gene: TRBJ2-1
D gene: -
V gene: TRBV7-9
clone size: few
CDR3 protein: CASSLIPGGTEQFF
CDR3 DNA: TGTGCCAGCAGCTTAATACCCGGGGGAACTGAGCAGTTCTTC

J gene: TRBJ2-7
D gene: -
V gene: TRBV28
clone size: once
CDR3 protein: CASTPTGYEQYF
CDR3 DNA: TGTGCCAGCACCCCAACAGGCTACGAGCAGTACTTC

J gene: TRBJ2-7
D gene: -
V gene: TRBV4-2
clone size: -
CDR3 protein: CASSQDSFVREQYF
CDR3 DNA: TGTGCCAGCAGCCAAGATAGCTTCGTGAGAGAGCAGTACTTC

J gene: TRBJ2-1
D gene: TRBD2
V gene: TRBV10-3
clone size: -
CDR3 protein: CAISGRLAGNEQFF
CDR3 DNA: TGTGCCATCAGTGGTCGGCTAGCGGGGAATGAGCAGTTCTTC

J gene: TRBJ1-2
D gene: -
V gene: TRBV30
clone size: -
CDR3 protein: CAWSVGQFGYTF
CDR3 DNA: TGTGCCTGGAGTGTAGGACAGTTTGGCTACACCTTC

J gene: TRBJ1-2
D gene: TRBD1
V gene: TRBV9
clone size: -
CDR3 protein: CASREGAGSNYGYTF
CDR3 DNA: TGTGCCAGCAGGGAGGGGGCAGGCAGTAACTATGGCTACACCTTC

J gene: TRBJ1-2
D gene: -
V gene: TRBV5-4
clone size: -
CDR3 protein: CASSSPLRGYGYTF
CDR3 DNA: TGTGCCAGCAGCTCCCCATTGAGGGGGTATGGCTACACCTTC

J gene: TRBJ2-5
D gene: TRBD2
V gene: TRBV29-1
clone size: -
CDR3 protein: CSVSRNPSGQETQYF
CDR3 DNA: TGCAGCGTTTCTAGAAATCCTAGCGGGCAAGAGACCCAGTACTTC

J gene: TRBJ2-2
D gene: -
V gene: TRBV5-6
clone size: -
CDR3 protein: CASSFGVRAGGELFF
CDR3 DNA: TGTGCCAGCAGCTTCGGGGTCCGGGCTGGCGGGGAGCTGTTTTTT

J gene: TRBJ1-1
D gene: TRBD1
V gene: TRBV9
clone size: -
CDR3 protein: CASRYTGAVNTEAFF
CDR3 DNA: TGTGCCAGCAGGTACACAGGGGCAGTGAACACTGAAGCTTTCTTT

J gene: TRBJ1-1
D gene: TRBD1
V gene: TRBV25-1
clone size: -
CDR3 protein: CASSESTGRGNTEAFF
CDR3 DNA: TGTGCCAGCAGTGAATCGACAGGGCGGGGTAACACTGAAGCTTTCTTT

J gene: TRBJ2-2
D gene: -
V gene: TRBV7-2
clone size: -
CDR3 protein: CASSLLGPSLGELFF
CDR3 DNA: TGTGCCAGCAGCTTACTAGGTCCTAGTCTCGGGGAGCTGTTTTTT

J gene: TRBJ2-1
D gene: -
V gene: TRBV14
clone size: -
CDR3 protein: CASSQGARGAFRGEQFF
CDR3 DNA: TGTGCCAGCAGCCAAGGGGCTCGGGGGGCCTTCCGGGGTGAGCAGTTCTTC

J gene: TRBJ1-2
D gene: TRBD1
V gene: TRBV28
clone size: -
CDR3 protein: CASSLLTGVGYGYTF
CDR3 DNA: TGTGCCAGCAGTTTATTGACAGGGGTGGGCTATGGCTACACCTTC

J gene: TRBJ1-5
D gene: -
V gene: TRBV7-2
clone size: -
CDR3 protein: CASSLHSNQPQHF
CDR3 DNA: TGTGCCAGCAGCTTACATAGCAATCAGCCCCAGCATTTT

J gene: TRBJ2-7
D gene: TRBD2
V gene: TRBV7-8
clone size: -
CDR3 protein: CASSFRLAGEQYF
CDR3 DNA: TGTGCCAGCAGCTTCCGACTAGCGGGCGAGCAGTACTTC

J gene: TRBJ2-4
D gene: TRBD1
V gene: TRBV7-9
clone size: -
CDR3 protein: CASSPGTGGGRSVGNIQYF
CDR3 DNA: TGTGCCAGCAGCCCCGGGACAGGGGGCGGTAGGTCGGTCGGGAACATTCAGTACTTC

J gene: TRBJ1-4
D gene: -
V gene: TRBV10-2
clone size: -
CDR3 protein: CASSDWTALNRELFF
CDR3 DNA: TGCGCCAGCAGTGATTGGACAGCTCTAAATCGGGAACTGTTTTTT

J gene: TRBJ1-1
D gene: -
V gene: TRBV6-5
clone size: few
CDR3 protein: CASSRATPNTEAFF
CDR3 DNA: TGTGCCAGCAGCAGGGCTACGCCGAACACTGAAGCTTTCTTT

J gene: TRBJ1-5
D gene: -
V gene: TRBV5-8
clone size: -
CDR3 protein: CASANGWREGPQHF
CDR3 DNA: TGTGCCAGCGCCAACGGTTGGCGGGAGGGGCCCCAGCATTTT

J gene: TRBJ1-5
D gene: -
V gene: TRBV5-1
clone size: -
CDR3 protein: CASSLVGDSNQPQHF
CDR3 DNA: TGCGCCAGCAGCCTGGTCGGGGATAGCAATCAGCCCCAGCATTTT

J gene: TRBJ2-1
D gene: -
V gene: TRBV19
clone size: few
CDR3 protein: CASRGWLGSYNEQFF
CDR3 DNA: TGTGCCAGTAGGGGCTGGTTAGGCTCCTACAATGAGCAGTTCTTC

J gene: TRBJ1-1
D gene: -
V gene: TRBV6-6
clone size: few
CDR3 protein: CASRKGENTEAFF
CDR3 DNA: TGTGCCAGCAGGAAAGGAGAGAACACTGAAGCTTTCTTT

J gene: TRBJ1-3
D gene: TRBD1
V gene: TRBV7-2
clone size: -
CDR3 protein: CASSTQGTGGNTIYF
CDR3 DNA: TGTGCCAGCAGCACTCAAGGGACAGGGGGAAACACCATATATTTT

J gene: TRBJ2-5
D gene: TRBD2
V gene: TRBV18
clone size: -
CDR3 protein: CASSPLSSGGSGTQYF
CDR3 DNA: TGTGCCAGCTCACCACTCTCTAGCGGGGGCTCTGGGACCCAGTACTTC

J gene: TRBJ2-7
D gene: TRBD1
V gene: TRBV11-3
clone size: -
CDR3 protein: CASSDRGEEQYF
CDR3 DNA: TGTGCCAGCAGCGACAGGGGAGAGGAGCAGTACTTC

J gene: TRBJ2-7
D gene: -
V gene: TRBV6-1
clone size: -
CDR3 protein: CASREGLQRSYEQYF
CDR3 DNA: TGTGCCAGCAGGGAGGGCTTGCAGCGGAGCTACGAGCAGTACTTC

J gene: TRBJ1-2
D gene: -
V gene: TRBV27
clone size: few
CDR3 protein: CASSPQGGGYTF
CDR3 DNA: TGTGCCAGCAGTCCTCAGGGTGGTGGCTACACCTTC

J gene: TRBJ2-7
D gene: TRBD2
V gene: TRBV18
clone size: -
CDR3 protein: CASSPGLAGTYEQYF
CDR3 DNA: TGTGCCAGCTCACCGGGACTAGCGGGGACCTACGAGCAGTACTTC